The clone carrying this TCR beta chain has only one observation. Produced via immunoSEQ multiplex PCR; TCRdb's table is partial and in-frame only. The table lists roughly 60,000 clones, around 84% of them singletons. The CDR3 contains 15 residues. Germline trimming cut 6 bases from V and 3 bases from J; bases unmatched to any gene: 5. Per the germline V gene, CDR1 is MNHNS and CDR2 is SASEGT. This sample was taken from a study of OX40 agonist ivuxolimab in advanced cancers. Across the study: One hepatocellular carcinoma and a couple of cutaneous melanoma patients partially responded.

The origin of this receptor is an adult with an advanced solid tumor such as melanoma, head and neck, liver or kidney cancer. This material consisted of CD4+ or CD8+ T cells sorted from blood, taken in a trial of the OX40 agonist ivuxolimab. J is TRBJ1-5 and V is TRBV6-1; 10 bases are a match to TRBD1. The CDR3 sequence: CASSGTGANNQPQHF. The CDR3 bases are TGTGCCAGCAGCGGGACAGGGGCTAACAATCAGCCCCAGCATTTT.